Only a few counts were recorded for the clone carrying this T cell receptor beta chain. The antigen is not known. The sample is drawn from a study of T-cell memory formation after mild COVID-19. Study details: Clusters were largely donor specific. Study conclusions and caveats: CD4+ contracting clones were found mainly in CM and EM, and CD8+ ones in EMRA. Day 15 to 85 contractors were CD4/CD8 balanced; later expanders leaned CD4+.

With 0 bases removed from V and 3 bases from J, the gap between germline ends came to 9 bases. The germline CDR1 and CDR2 sequences are LGHNA and YSLEER. The CDR3 runs 15 residues. MiXCR, applied by TCRdb to the 5' RACE reads, yields one record per CDR3 protein. The table lists about 340,000 distinct CDR3 sequences, around 15% of them singletons. This clonotype was obtained from a man aged 18 to 30 who had mild COVID-19 (a few samples of this study predate the infection). Cell type and time point are not known. The chain links TRBV4-3 to TRBJ2-1; tentatively, D is TRBD2 (5 bases). The source material was PBMCs or a T cell subset sorted from them (not recorded which). CDR3 in DNA: TGCGCCAGCAGCCAAGAGCCGGGATTCTACAATGAGCAGTTCTTC. The encoded protein is CASSQEPGFYNEQFF.